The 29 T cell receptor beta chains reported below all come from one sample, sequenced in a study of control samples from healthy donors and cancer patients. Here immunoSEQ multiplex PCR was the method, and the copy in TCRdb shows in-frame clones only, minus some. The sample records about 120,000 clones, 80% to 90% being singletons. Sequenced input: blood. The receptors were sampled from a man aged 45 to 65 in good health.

CDR3 in DNA: TGTGCCATCAGTGAGGGCTACCAAGAGACCCAGTACTTC. This codes for CAISEGYQETQYF. The chain is built from TRBV10-3 and TRBJ2-5, with no clear D. The V gene lost 2 bases and the J gene lost 0 bases, with 4 bases spanning the gap. CDR1 and CDR2 from the germline V gene are ENHRY and SYGVKD. The CDR3 loop spans 13 amino acids.

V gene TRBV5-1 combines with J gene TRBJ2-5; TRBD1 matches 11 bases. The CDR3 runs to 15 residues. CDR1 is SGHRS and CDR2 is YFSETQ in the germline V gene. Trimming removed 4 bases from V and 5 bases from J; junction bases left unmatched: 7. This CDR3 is CASSARTGGQETQYF. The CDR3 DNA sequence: TGCGCCAGCAGCGCCCGGACAGGGGGCCAGGAGACCCAGTACTTC.

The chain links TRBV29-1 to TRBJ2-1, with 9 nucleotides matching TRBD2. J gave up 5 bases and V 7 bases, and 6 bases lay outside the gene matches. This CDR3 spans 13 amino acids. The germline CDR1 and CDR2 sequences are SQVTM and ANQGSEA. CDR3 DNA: TGCAGCGCCAAGCGGGGGGTGCACAATGAGCAGTTCTTC. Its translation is CSAKRGVHNEQFF.

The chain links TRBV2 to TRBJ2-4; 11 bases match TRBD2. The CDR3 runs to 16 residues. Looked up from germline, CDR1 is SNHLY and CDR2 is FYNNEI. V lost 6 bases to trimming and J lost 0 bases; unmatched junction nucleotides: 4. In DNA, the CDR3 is TGTGCCAGCAGGGAAACTAGCGGGGGAGCCAAAAACATTCAGTACTTC. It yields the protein CASRETSGGAKNIQYF.

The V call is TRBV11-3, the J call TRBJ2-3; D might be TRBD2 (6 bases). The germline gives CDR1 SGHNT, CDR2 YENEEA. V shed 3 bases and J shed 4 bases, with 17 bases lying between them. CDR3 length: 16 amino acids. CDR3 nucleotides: TGTGCCAGCAGCTTGGGGGGAAGGGGCAAGGCAGATACGCAGTATTTT. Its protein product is CASSLGGRGKADTQYF.

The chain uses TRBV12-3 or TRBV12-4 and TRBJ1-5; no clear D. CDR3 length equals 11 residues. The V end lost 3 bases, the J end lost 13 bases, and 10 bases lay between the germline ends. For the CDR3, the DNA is TGTGCCAGCAGTTTGGGTTCAACACAGCATTTT. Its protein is CASSLGSTQHF.

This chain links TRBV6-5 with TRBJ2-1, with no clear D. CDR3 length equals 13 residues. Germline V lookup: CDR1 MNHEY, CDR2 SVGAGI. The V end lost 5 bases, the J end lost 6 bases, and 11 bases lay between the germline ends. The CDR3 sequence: CASSPRGSNEQFF. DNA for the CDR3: TGTGCCAGCAGTCCCCGAGGTAGCAATGAGCAGTTCTTC.

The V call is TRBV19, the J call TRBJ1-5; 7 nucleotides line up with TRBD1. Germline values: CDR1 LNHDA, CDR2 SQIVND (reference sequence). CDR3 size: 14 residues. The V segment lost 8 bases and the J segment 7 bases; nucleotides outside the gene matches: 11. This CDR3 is CASVIQGPGQPQHF. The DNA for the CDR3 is TGTGCCAGTGTTATACAGGGGCCGGGGCAGCCCCAGCATTTT.

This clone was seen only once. The CDR3: CSVETPWGATGELFF. CDR3 DNA sequence: TGCAGCGTTGAAACCCCTTGGGGGGCCACCGGGGAGCTGTTTTTT. The rearrangement uses TRBV29-1 and TRBJ2-2; D assignment may be TRBD1 or TRBD2 (6 bases each). The V gene's germline CDR1 is SQVTM and CDR2 ANQGSEA. The V end was cut by 2 bases, the J end by 4 bases, with 14 bases between. The length of the CDR3 is 15 residues.

The CDR3 loop is CASSPLTDNEQFF. In DNA form, the CDR3 reads TGTGCCAGCAGTCCACTCACGGACAATGAGCAGTTCTTC. The chain recombines TRBV12-3 or TRBV12-4 with TRBJ2-1, with D hard to call. The CDR3 spans 13 residues. The ends were cut back, 5 bases at V and 5 bases at J, with 10 bases in the middle.

The CDR3 region has the DNA TGTGCCAGCAGTGAGGAAGGTAGCGGGGGAGGAGAGACCCAGTACTTC. It encodes CASSEEGSGGGETQYF. The chain employs TRBV2 and TRBJ2-5; TRBD2 aligns across 9 bases. The CDR3 has 16 residues. The germline V gene has CDR1 SNHLY and CDR2 FYNNEI. V was pared by 3 bases and J by 4 bases, with 9 bases of the junction left unmatched.

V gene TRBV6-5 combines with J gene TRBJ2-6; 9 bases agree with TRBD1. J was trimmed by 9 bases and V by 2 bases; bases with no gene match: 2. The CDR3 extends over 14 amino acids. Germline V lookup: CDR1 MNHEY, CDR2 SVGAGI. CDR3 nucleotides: TGTGCCAGCAGTTACAGGGACAGGGACAACGTCCTGACTTTC. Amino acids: CASSYRDRDNVLTF.

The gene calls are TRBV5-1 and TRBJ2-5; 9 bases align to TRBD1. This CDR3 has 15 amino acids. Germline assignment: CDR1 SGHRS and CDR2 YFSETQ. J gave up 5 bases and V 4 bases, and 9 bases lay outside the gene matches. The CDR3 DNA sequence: TGCGCCAGCAGCCAGATGACAGGGGGTACGGAGACCCAGTACTTC. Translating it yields CASSQMTGGTETQYF. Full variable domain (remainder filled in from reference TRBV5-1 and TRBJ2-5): KAGVTQTPRYLIKTRGQQVTLSCSPISGHRSVSWYQQTPGQGLQFLFEYFSETQRNKGNFPGRFSGRQFSNSRSEMNVSTLELGDSALYLCASSQMTGGTETQYFGPGTRLLVL.

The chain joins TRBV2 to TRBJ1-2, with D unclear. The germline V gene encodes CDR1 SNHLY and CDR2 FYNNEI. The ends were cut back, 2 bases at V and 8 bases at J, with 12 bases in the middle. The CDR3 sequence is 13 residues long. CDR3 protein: CASSESGISGYTF. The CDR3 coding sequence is TGTGCCAGCAGTGAATCAGGCATCTCCGGCTACACCTTC.

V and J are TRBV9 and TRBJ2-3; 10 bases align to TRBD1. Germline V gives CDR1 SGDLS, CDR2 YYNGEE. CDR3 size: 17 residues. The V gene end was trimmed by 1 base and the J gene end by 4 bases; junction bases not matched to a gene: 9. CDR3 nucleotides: TGTGCCAGCAGCGTAACTTCGGGACAGGGGAATCCAGATACGCAGTATTTT. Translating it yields CASSVTSGQGNPDTQYF.

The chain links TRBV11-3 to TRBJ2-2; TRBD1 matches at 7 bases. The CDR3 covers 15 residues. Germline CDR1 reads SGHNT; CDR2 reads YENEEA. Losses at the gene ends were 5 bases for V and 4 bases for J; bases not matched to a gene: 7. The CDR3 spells CASSPTGLSTGELFF. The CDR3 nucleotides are TGTGCCAGCAGCCCGACAGGGCTGAGCACCGGGGAGCTGTTTTTT.

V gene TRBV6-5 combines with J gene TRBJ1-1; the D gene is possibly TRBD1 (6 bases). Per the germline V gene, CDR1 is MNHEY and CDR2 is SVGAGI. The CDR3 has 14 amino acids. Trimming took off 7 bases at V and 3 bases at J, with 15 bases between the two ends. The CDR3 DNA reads TGTGCCAGCAATCAACAGGGTCCGGACACTGAAGCTTTCTTT. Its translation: CASNQQGPDTEAFF.

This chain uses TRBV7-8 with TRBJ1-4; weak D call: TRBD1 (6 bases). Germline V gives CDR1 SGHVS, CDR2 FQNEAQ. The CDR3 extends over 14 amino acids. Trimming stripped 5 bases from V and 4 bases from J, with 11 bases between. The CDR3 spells CASSTQGFNEKLFF. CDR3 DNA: TGTGCCAGCAGCACTCAGGGGTTTAATGAAAAACTGTTTTTT.

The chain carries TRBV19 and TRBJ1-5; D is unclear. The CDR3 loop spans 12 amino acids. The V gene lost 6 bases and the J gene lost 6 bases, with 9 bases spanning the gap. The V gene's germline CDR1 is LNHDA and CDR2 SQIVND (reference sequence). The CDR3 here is CASRPPGQPQHF. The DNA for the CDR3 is TGTGCCAGTAGGCCTCCGGGTCAGCCCCAGCATTTT.

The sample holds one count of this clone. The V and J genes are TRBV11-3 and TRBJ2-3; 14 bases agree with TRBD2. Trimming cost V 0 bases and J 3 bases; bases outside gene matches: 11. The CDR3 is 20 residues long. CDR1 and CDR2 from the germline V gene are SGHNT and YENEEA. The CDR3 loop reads CASSLETTSGGAGSTDTQYF. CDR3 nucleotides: TGTGCCAGCAGCTTAGAAACGACTAGCGGGGGGGCCGGGTCGACAGATACGCAGTATTTT.

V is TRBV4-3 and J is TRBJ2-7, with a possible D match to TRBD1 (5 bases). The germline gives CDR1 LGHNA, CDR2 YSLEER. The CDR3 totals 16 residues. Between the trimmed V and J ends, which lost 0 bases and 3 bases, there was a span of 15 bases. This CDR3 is CASSQDTTATHYEQYF. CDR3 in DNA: TGCGCCAGCAGCCAAGATACGACAGCTACACACTACGAGCAGTACTTC.

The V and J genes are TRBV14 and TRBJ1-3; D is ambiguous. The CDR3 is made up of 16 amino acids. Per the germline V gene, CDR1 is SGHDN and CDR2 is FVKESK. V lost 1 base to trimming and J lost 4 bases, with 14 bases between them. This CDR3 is CASSQGVGLRGNTIYF. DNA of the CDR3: TGTGCCAGCAGCCAAGGGGTCGGGCTCAGGGGAAACACCATATATTTT.

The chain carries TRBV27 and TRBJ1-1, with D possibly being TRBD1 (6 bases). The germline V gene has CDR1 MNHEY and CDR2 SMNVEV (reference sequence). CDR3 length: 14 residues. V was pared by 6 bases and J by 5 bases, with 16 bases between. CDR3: CASRPSRGRTEAFF. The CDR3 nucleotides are TGTGCCAGCAGGCCCAGCCGGGGGCGAACTGAAGCTTTCTTT.

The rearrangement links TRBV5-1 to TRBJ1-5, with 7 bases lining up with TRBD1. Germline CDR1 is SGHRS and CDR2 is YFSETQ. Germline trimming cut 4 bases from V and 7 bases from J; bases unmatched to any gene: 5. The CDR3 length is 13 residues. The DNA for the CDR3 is TGCGCCAGCAGCCTTCGACAGGGCCAGCCCCAGCATTTT. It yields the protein CASSLRQGQPQHF.

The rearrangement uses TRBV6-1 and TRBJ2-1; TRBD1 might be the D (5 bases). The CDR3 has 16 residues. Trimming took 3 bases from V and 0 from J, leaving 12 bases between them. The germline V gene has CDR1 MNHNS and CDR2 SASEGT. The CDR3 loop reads CASSESGLSSYNEQFF. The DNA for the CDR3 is TGTGCCAGCAGTGAGTCAGGGCTGAGCTCCTACAATGAGCAGTTCTTC.

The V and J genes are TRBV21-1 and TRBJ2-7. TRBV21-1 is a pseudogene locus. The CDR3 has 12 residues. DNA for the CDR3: TGTGCCAGCAGAGGGCTTGGCAAGGAGCAGTACTTC. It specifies CASRGLGKEQYF.

The CDR3 loop reads CASSLAGPRETYNEQFF. In nucleotides, the CDR3 is TGTGCCAGCTCCCTCGCAGGGCCGAGGGAGACCTACAATGAGCAGTTCTTC. The rearrangement joins TRBV18 to TRBJ2-1; possibly TRBD1 or TRBD2 for D (5 bases each). This CDR3 is built from 17 residues. In germline, CDR1 is KGHSH, CDR2 LQKENI. V lost 6 bases and J lost 2, with 20 bases in between.

CDR3 amino acids: CASKTLGGKDTIYF. In DNA, the CDR3 is TGTGCCAGCAAAACCTTGGGGGGTAAAGACACCATATATTTT. The rearrangement uses TRBV6-5 and TRBJ1-3; maybe TRBD1 (5 bases). The length of the CDR3 is 14 residues. Looked up from germline, CDR1 is MNHEY and CDR2 is SVGAGI. Trimming took 7 bases from V and 8 from J, leaving 18 bases between them.

CDR3 DNA: TGTGCCAGCAGCTCGGGACAGCTGAGCTCCTACGAGCAGTACTTC. Translation gives CASSSGQLSSYEQYF. This chain connects TRBV7-2 to TRBJ2-7; 7 positions agree with TRBD1. Looked up from germline, CDR1 is SGHTA and CDR2 is FQGNSA. There are 15 residues in the CDR3. The J segment lost 0 bases and the V segment lost 4 bases, leaving 6 bases of the junction unmatched.